Below are 27 T cell receptor beta chains sequenced from a single sample in a study of cytomegalovirus exposure and HLA in healthy donors. PCR used 60 Vbeta primers and 13 Jbeta primers. Only in-frame clones appear in the TCRdb table, and some are missing; sequencing was by immunoSEQ multiplex PCR. The sample shows 95,000 to 150,000 clones, and roughly 2.5% sits with its ten largest clones. Sequencing was performed on PBMCs. These receptors were taken from a young man in good health and CMV-seronegative.

This chain uses TRBV5-4 with TRBJ2-2; 8 positions agree with TRBD2. With V trimmed by 4 bases and J by 0 bases, 2 bases remained unmatched. CDR1 and CDR2 from the germline V gene are SGHNT and YYREEE (reference sequence). CDR3 size: 15 residues. CDR3 sequence: CASSTGLANTGELFF. In DNA, the CDR3 is TGTGCCAGCAGCACGGGACTAGCGAACACCGGGGAGCTGTTTTTT. Using reference TRBV5-4 and TRBJ2-2 for the parts outside the CDR3, the full variable domain is ETGVTQSPTHLIKTRGQQVTLRCSSQSGHNTVSWYQQALGQGPQFIFQYYREEENGRGNFPPRFSGLQFPNYSSELNVNALELDDSALYLCASSTGLANTGELFFGEGSRLTVL.

The chain links TRBV9 to TRBJ2-1; 7 bases agree with TRBD2. The germline V gene has CDR1 SGDLS and CDR2 YYNGEE. There are 16 residues in the CDR3. V shed 3 bases, J shed 8 bases, and the junction held 14 bases outside the gene matches. The CDR3 loop is CASSEAIQRDIYEQFF. The CDR3 DNA is TGTGCCAGCAGCGAAGCTATCCAGCGGGATATCTATGAGCAGTTCTTC.

The V gene is TRBV30, the J gene TRBJ2-3; no firm D call. V lost 4 bases to trimming and J lost 1 base, with 3 bases between them. Per germline, CDR1 GTSNPN and CDR2 SVGIG (reference sequence). The CDR3 contains 11 residues. As DNA, the CDR3 is TGTGCCTGGACCGGCACAGATACGCAGTATTTT. Protein sequence: CAWTGTDTQYF.

V and J are TRBV19 and TRBJ1-2; D gene unclear. CDR3 size: 12 residues. CDR1 and CDR2 (germline): LNHDA, SQIVND (reference sequence). The V end lost 3 bases, the J end lost 8 bases, and 10 bases lay between the germline ends. The CDR3 DNA is TGTGCCAGTAGTATGCGGAGTGGGGGCTACACCTTC. Its translation is CASSMRSGGYTF. Variable domain in full (rest from reference TRBV19 and TRBJ1-2): DGGITQSPKYLFRKEGQNVTLSCEQNLNHDAMYWYRQDPGQGLRLIYYSQIVNDFQKGDIAEGYSVSREKKESFPLTVTSAQKNPTAFYLCASSMRSGGYTFGSGTRLTVV.

Measured by frequency, this clone is medium-sized. This chain uses TRBV5-5 with TRBJ2-7; D remains ambiguous. This CDR3 spans 15 amino acids. V was clipped by 1 base and J by 0 bases, with 11 bases between them. Germline CDR1 reads SGHKS; CDR2 reads YYEKEE (reference sequence). The chain's CDR3 is CASSLFQSTSYEQYF. CDR3 DNA: TGTGCCAGCAGCTTGTTCCAGTCAACCTCCTACGAGCAGTACTTC.

V is TRBV27 and J is TRBJ1-3; D perhaps matches TRBD1 (6 bases). Per germline, CDR1 MNHEY and CDR2 SMNVEV (reference sequence). Trimming left V 4 bases short and J 6 bases short, with 16 bases between. The CDR3 length is 15 residues. The CDR3 region is CASSSLTGGQNTIYF. The CDR3 region has the DNA TGTGCCAGCAGTTCTCTGACTGGGGGACAAAACACCATATATTTT.

The gene calls are TRBV6-5 and TRBJ2-1; 12 bases align to TRBD2. CDR1 MNHEY and CDR2 SVGAGI come from the germline V gene. The CDR3 covers 15 residues. Trimming removed 6 bases from V and 8 bases from J; junction bases left unmatched: 8. CDR3 protein: CASSQTSGSIDEQFF. CDR3 nucleotide sequence: TGTGCCAGCAGCCAGACTAGCGGGAGTATCGATGAGCAGTTCTTC.

The chain combines TRBV7-7 with TRBJ1-6; D uncertain. Germline V gene sequence: CDR1 SSHAT, CDR2 FNYEAQ (reference sequence). The CDR3 covers 14 residues. Deletions cut 8 bases from V and 0 bases from J, with 8 bases between. The CDR3: CASGESSYNSPLHF. The CDR3 nucleotides read TGTGCCAGCGGGGAGAGCTCCTATAATTCACCCCTCCACTTT.

The J gene is TRBJ1-1, the V gene TRBV4-1; D unclear. The V gene lost 0 bases and the J gene lost 1 base, with 15 bases spanning the gap. Per germline, CDR1 MGHRA and CDR2 YSYEKL. The CDR3 runs to 17 residues. The CDR3 bases are TGCGCCAGCAGCCAAGAGAGGGAGGGCGAAGAGAACACTGAAGCTTTCTTT. Its protein is CASSQEREGEENTEAFF.

The chain combines TRBV28 with TRBJ2-4, with 8 positions matching TRBD1. V lost 6 bases and J lost 2; bases outside the gene matches: 9. The CDR3 covers 16 residues. Germline CDR1 MDHEN, CDR2 SYDVKM. The CDR3 loop reads CASRDSDRGTKNIQYF. CDR3 coding DNA: TGTGCCAGCAGAGATTCCGACAGGGGCACCAAAAACATTCAGTACTTC.

The chain links TRBV11-1 to TRBJ2-7; perhaps TRBD2 as D (6 bases). V lost 4 bases and J 6 bases, leaving 10 bases between the germline ends. The germline CDR1 and CDR2 sequences are SGHAT and FQDESV (reference sequence). The CDR3 loop spans 12 amino acids. CDR3 loop: CASSSSGGEQYF. Here the CDR3 DNA reads TGTGCCAGCAGCTCATCCGGGGGCGAGCAGTACTTC.

This chain uses TRBV4-2 with TRBJ2-3; no clear D gene. The CDR3 contains 15 residues. The germline V gene encodes CDR1 LGHNA and CDR2 YNFKEQ. Trimming removed 0 bases at V and 5 bases at J, with 12 bases between. CDR3 in DNA: TGTGCCAGCAGCCAAGAGGGCCTTCAGGAAGATACGCAGTATTTT. Amino acids: CASSQEGLQEDTQYF.

The chain joins TRBV5-8 to TRBJ2-1; D is perhaps TRBD1 (6 bases). There are 13 residues in the CDR3. The V gene lost 5 bases and the J gene lost 4 bases, with 10 bases spanning the gap. Germline V gene sequence: CDR1 SGHTS, CDR2 YDEGEE. CDR3 loop: CASRDSEYNEQFF. The CDR3 nucleotides are TGTGCCAGCAGGGACAGCGAATACAATGAGCAGTTCTTC.

V usage is TRBV7-3 and J usage is TRBJ1-1, with TRBD1 matching over 7 bases. This CDR3 comprises 14 residues. Germline values: CDR1 SGHTA, CDR2 FQGTGA. Germline trimming cut 5 bases from V and 1 base from J; bases unmatched to any gene: 4. The CDR3, as DNA: TGTGCCAGCAGCCTTGACAGGGAGAACACTGAAGCTTTCTTT. It yields the protein CASSLDRENTEAFF. Full variable domain (missing parts from reference TRBV7-3 and TRBJ1-1): GAGVSQTPSNKVTEKGKYVELRCDPISGHTALYWYRQSLGQGPEFLIYFQGTGAADDSGLPNDRFFAVRPEGSVSTLKIQRTERGDSAVYLCASSLDRENTEAFFGQGTRLTVV.

This rearrangement joins TRBV28 to TRBJ2-1, with 9 bases fitting TRBD2. The CDR3 runs 14 residues. Per germline, CDR1 MDHEN and CDR2 SYDVKM. The V segment lost 6 bases and the J segment 3 bases; nucleotides outside the gene matches: 3. CDR3 sequence: CASRIAGDYNEQFF. The CDR3 DNA reads as TGTGCCAGCAGAATAGCGGGAGACTACAATGAGCAGTTCTTC.

Points on this clone: Other DNA sequences from this sample encode an identical CDR3 as well. V and J are TRBV11-2 and TRBJ2-3; 9 positions agree with TRBD2. V was clipped by 5 bases and J by 3 bases; unmatched bases: 3. The germline V gene encodes CDR1 SGHAT and CDR2 FQNNGV. The CDR3 consists of 14 residues. CDR3 in DNA: TGTGCCAGCAGCCCGGGACTAGCAACAGATACGCAGTATTTT. Translation: CASSPGLATDTQYF.

V usage is TRBV11-3 and J usage is TRBJ2-5; 16 nucleotides line up with TRBD2. The J segment lost 5 bases and the V segment lost 5 bases, leaving 8 bases of the junction unmatched. Germline V CDR1 and CDR2: SGHNT, YENEEA. This CDR3 region has 17 residues. The CDR3 loop is CASSPGLAGGGAETQYF. The CDR3 DNA is TGTGCCAGCAGCCCGGGACTAGCGGGAGGGGGCGCTGAGACCCAGTACTTC.

CDR3: CASGYGTEHPSSGANVLTF. The CDR3 DNA reads as TGTGCCAGCGGATACGGGACAGAGCATCCAAGCTCTGGGGCCAACGTCCTGACTTTC. The gene calls are TRBV7-2 and TRBJ2-6; 7 bases align to TRBD1. The germline gives CDR1 SGHTA, CDR2 FQGNSA. Unmatched junction bases numbered 16, after V lost 8 bases and J lost 0 bases. The CDR3 consists of 19 residues.

The J gene is TRBJ1-2, the V gene TRBV6-1, with TRBD1 as a possible D gene (5 bases). V lost 6 bases and J 1 base, leaving 9 bases between the germline ends. The CDR3 is made up of 13 amino acids. CDR1 MNHNS and CDR2 SASEGT come from the germline V gene. The CDR3 DNA is TGTGCCAGCAGCCGCAGGGATAACTATGGCTACACCTTC. Protein sequence: CASSRRDNYGYTF.

The chain employs TRBV29-1 and TRBJ2-5, with 7 nucleotides matching TRBD2. Germline V lookup: CDR1 SQVTM, CDR2 ANQGSEA. The CDR3 has 14 amino acids. The J segment lost 2 bases and the V segment lost 7 bases, leaving 10 bases of the junction unmatched. The CDR3 region is CSAGLVGAQETQYF. The CDR3 DNA sequence: TGCAGCGCAGGACTAGTTGGGGCACAAGAGACCCAGTACTTC. Using reference TRBV29-1 and TRBJ2-5 for the parts outside the CDR3, the full variable domain is SAVISQKPSRDICQRGTSLTIQCQVDSQVTMMFWYRQQPGQSLTLIATANQGSEATYESGFVIDKFPISRPNLTFSTLTVSNMSPEDSSIYLCSAGLVGAQETQYFGPGTRLLVL.

V usage is TRBV5-1 and J usage is TRBJ2-7, with TRBD1 matching over 8 bases. Germline V gene sequence: CDR1 SGHRS, CDR2 YFSETQ. V lost 4 bases and J lost 6; bases outside the gene matches: 9. The CDR3 runs to 14 residues. CDR3 nucleotide sequence: TGCGCCAGCAGCGGTACGGGACAGGTAGGCGAGCAGTACTTC. This sequence encodes CASSGTGQVGEQYF.

This chain connects TRBV30 to TRBJ2-2; weak D call: TRBD1 (6 bases). There are 16 residues in the CDR3. Germline loops: CDR1 GTSNPN, CDR2 SVGIG (reference sequence). Between the trimmed V and J ends, which lost 0 bases and 3 bases, there was a span of 14 bases. DNA of the CDR3: TGTGCCTGGAGTGTACCAGGGGCAATGGACACCGGGGAGCTGTTTTTT. It codes for CAWSVPGAMDTGELFF.

This chain connects TRBV5-1 to TRBJ2-1; TRBD2 matches at 10 bases. After removal of 7 bases from V and 7 bases from J, the junction contained 8 bases not matched to a gene. Germline values: CDR1 SGHRS, CDR2 YFSETQ. This CDR3 has 14 amino acids. The CDR3 DNA reads as TGCGCCAGCGTCCCAGCGGGAGGGGGTAATGAGCAGTTCTTC. The encoded protein is CASVPAGGGNEQFF.

The chain joins TRBV28 to TRBJ2-1; D gene unclear. There are 15 residues in the CDR3. V shed 5 bases and J shed 0 bases, with 11 bases lying between them. Germline V gene sequence: CDR1 MDHEN, CDR2 SYDVKM. CDR3 sequence: CASSNYPSSYNEQFF. Here the CDR3 DNA reads TGTGCCAGCAGTAATTACCCCAGCTCCTACAATGAGCAGTTCTTC.

The chain has TRBV7-8 and TRBJ2-5, with TRBD2 identical over 12 bases. This CDR3 is built from 14 residues. V was pared by 2 bases and J by 5 bases, with 0 bases of the junction left unmatched. The germline CDR1 and CDR2 sequences are SGHVS and FQNEAQ. The CDR3 reads CASSLLAGGETQYF. The CDR3 DNA follows: TGTGCCAGCAGCTTACTAGCGGGAGGGGAGACCCAGTACTTC.

The chain employs TRBV6-1 and TRBJ2-7; the match to TRBD2 covers 11 bases. CDR3 length equals 18 residues. After removal of 4 bases from V and 0 bases from J, the junction contained 11 bases not matched to a gene. Germline-derived CDR1 and CDR2 are MNHNS and SASEGT. The CDR3 DNA reads TGTGCCAGCAGTGCTGACAGGTTCACTAGCGGGAGCTCCTACGAGCAGTACTTC. Translated, it gives CASSADRFTSGSSYEQYF.

The J gene is TRBJ1-2, the V gene TRBV2; 7 positions match TRBD1. Trimming removed 7 bases from V and 4 bases from J; junction bases left unmatched: 12. Germline values: CDR1 SNHLY, CDR2 FYNNEI. The CDR3 consists of 15 residues. The CDR3 bases are TGTGCCAGCAAGCCCACAGGGGCGTGGGGCTATGGCTACACCTTC. It encodes CASKPTGAWGYGYTF.